This section outlines one T cell receptor beta chain sequence together with its context. This sample was included in a study of blood T cell repertoires in COVID-19. On the study more broadly: The United States, Italy and Spain were the sources of the acute and convalescent COVID-19 samples.

Germline values: CDR1 SNHLY, CDR2 FYNNEI. Trimming took 2 bases from V and 4 from J; bases not matched to a gene: 1. The CDR3 length is 13 residues. The repertoire was sequenced with immunoSEQ multiplex PCR; TCRdb's copy has only in-frame clones and lacks some. The sample lists approximately 100,000 clones, 70% to 75% occurring once. The sequence derives from a human donor with acute or convalescent COVID-19. The donor label of this sample is uncertain. The sample taken for sequencing was peripheral blood. V and J are TRBV2 and TRBJ1-2; the match to TRBD1 covers 7 bases. The CDR3 here is CASSEQGVYGYTF. For the CDR3, the DNA is TGTGCCAGCAGTGAACAGGGGGTCTATGGCTACACCTTC.